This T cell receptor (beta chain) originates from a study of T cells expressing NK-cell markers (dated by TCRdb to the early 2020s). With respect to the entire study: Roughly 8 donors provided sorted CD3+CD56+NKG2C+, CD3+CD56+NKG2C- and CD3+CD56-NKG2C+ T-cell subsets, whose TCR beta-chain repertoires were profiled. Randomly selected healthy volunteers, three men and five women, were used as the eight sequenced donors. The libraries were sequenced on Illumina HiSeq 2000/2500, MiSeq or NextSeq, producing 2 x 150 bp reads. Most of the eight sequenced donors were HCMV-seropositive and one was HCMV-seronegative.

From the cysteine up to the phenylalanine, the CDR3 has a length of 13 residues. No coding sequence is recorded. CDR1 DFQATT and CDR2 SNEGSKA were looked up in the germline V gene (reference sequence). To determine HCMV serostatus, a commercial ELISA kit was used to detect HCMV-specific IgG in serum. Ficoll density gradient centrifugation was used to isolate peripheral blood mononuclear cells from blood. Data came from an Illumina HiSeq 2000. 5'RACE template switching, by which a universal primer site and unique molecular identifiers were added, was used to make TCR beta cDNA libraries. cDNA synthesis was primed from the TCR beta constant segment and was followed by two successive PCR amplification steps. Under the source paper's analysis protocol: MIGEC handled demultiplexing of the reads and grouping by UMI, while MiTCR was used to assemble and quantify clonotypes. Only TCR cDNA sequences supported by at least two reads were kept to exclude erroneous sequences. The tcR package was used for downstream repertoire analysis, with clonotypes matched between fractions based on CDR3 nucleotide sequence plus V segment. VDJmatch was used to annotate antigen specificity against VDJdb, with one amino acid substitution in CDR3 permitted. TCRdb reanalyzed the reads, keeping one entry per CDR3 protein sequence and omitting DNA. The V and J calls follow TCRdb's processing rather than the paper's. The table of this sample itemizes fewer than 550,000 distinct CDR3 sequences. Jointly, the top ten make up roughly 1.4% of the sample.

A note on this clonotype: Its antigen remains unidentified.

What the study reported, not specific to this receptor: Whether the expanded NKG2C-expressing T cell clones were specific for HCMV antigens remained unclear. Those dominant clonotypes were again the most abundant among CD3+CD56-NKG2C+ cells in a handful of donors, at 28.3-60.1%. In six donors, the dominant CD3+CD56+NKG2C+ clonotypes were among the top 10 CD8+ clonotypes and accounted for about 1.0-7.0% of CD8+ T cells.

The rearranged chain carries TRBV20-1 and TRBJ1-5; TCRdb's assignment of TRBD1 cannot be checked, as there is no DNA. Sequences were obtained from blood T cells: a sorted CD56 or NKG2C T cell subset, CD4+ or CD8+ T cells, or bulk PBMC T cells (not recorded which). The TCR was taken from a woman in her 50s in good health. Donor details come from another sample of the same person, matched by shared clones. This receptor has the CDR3 CSASSGVGQPQHF.